These T cell receptor beta chains were read from a single sample in a study of regulatory T cells in long-lasting Graves disease. TCRdb re-derived calls from the multiplex PCR reads in MiXCR, one entry per CDR3 protein. The table includes 600,000 to 850,000 distinct CDR3 sequences, roughly 30% detected once. The source was peripheral blood mononuclear cells (PBMCs), collected when the disease was refractory, from a patient treated with antithyroid drugs. The receptors derive from a female donor with Graves disease. Each CDR3 is given with its conserved first and last residue. A D gene is named only where the DNA matches it firmly. Clone size is shown for a subset of rows, as once, few, many or a class of expanded clone.

j_call | v_call | clone_size | d_call | cdr3_aa | cdr3_nt
TRBJ2-4 | TRBV11-1 | few | NA | CASSHPRTGDQNIQYF | TGTGCCAGCAGTCACCCAAGGACGGGAGACCAAAACATTCAGTACTTC
TRBJ1-2 | TRBV15 | few | NA | CATSRFKGVLGNYGYTF | TGTGCCACCAGCAGATTTAAAGGGGTCCTGGGAAACTATGGCTACACCTTC
TRBJ1-2 | TRBV5-8 | NA | NA | CASSSQEDYGYTF | TGTGCCAGCAGCTCTCAGGAAGACTATGGCTACACCTTC
TRBJ2-3 | TRBV27 | NA | TRBD2 | CASRRTRTSDTQYF | TGTGCCAGCAGACGGACTAGAACGTCAGATACGCAGTATTTT
TRBJ1-5 | TRBV6-5 | NA | NA | CASSYRTGWEPQHF | TGTGCCAGCAGCTACAGGACGGGCTGGGAGCCCCAGCATTTT
TRBJ1-1 | TRBV12-3/TRBV12-4 | NA | NA | CATTPGRNTEAFF | TGTGCCACTACCCCCGGCAGGAACACTGAAGCTTTCTTT
TRBJ2-7 | TRBV12-3/TRBV12-4 | many | NA | CASSFQAGLEEQYF | TGTGCCAGCAGTTTTCAGGCAGGTCTAGAAGAGCAGTACTTC
TRBJ2-7 | TRBV6-1 | few | TRBD1 | CASTDGGQGGYEQYF | TGTGCCAGCACCGACGGGGGACAGGGTGGGTACGAGCAGTACTTC
TRBJ2-2 | TRBV11-3 | NA | NA | CASSLERSGPGELFF | TGTGCCAGCAGCTTAGAGCGGTCGGGTCCCGGGGAGCTGTTTTTT
TRBJ2-5 | TRBV7-3 | NA | NA | CASSQGLLGPGATQYF | TGTGCCAGCAGCCAGGGACTTTTGGGACCCGGGGCGACCCAGTACTTC
TRBJ2-7 | TRBV5-1 | many | NA | CASSLSGVGYEQYF | TGCGCCAGCAGCTTGTCAGGGGTCGGGTACGAGCAGTACTTC
TRBJ1-1 | TRBV19 | few | NA | CASSWGETEAFF | TGTGCCAGTAGTTGGGGAGAGACTGAAGCTTTCTTT
TRBJ1-2 | TRBV7-3 | NA | NA | CASSPARGGANYGYTF | TGTGCCAGCAGCCCCGCCCGTGGGGGAGCGAACTATGGCTACACCTTC
TRBJ1-1 | TRBV29-1 | NA | TRBD1 | CSISKTGGGSEAFF | TGCAGCATATCTAAGACAGGGGGGGGGTCTGAAGCTTTCTTT
TRBJ2-7 | TRBV28 | many | NA | CASSLERVVDEQYF | TGTGCCAGCAGTTTAGAAAGGGTCGTGGACGAGCAGTACTTC
TRBJ1-6 | TRBV2 | many | NA | CASSEAASRNSPLHF | TGTGCCAGCAGTGAAGCGGCAAGCCGTAATTCACCCCTCCACTTT
TRBJ1-2 | TRBV20-1 | few | TRBD1 | CSARSTPETGANYGYTF | TGCAGTGCTAGAAGCACCCCCGAGACAGGGGCTAACTATGGCTACACCTTC
TRBJ1-4 | TRBV12-3/TRBV12-4 | NA | NA | CASSPGTRTNEKLFF | TGTGCCAGCAGTCCTGGGACAAGAACTAATGAAAAACTGTTTTTT
TRBJ2-5 | TRBV3-1 | few | TRBD1 | CATLARDSWETQYF | TGTGCCACCCTGGCCCGGGACAGCTGGGAGACCCAGTACTTC
TRBJ2-5 | TRBV10-3 | NA | TRBD2 | CAISGSGRLETQYF | TGTGCCATCTCAGGTAGCGGGAGGTTGGAGACCCAGTACTTC
TRBJ2-7 | TRBV29-1 | NA | NA | CSVVPAASYEQYF | TGCAGCGTTGTTCCGGCGGCTTCCTACGAGCAGTACTTC
TRBJ1-6 | TRBV25-1 | NA | TRBD1 | CASRGRQGENNSPLHF | TGTGCCAGCAGAGGGAGGCAGGGGGAAAATAATTCACCCCTCCACTTT
TRBJ2-5 | TRBV7-9 | NA | TRBD2 | CASTSPLAGETQYF | TGTGCCAGCACCTCCCCTCTAGCGGGTGAGACCCAGTACTTC
TRBJ2-1 | TRBV11-2 | few | NA | CASSLDRNNEQFF | TGTGCCAGCAGCTTAGACAGGAACAATGAGCAGTTCTTC
TRBJ1-4 | TRBV15 | few | NA | CATSIGSTPGKLFF | TGTGCCACCAGCATCGGGTCCACCCCGGGGAAACTGTTTTTT
TRBJ1-1 | TRBV2 | NA | TRBD1 | CASRPGQADTEAFF | TGTGCCAGCAGACCGGGACAGGCAGACACTGAAGCTTTCTTT
TRBJ2-7 | TRBV5-1 | NA | NA | CASSLRGARSYEQYF | TGCGCCAGCAGCTTGAGAGGGGCTCGATCCTACGAGCAGTACTTC
TRBJ2-6 | TRBV18 | few | NA | CASSPASGANVLTF | TGTGCCAGCTCACCGGCATCTGGGGCCAACGTCCTGACTTTC
TRBJ1-4 | TRBV12-3/TRBV12-4 | few | TRBD1 | CASSPYFIPGQANEKLFF | TGTGCCAGCAGTCCCTATTTCATTCCGGGACAGGCTAATGAAAAACTGTTTTTT